This TCR beta chain is from a study of T cell repertoires in cytomegalovirus infection. Study-level findings and limits: HLA-C-restricted CMV clonotypes gave the most frequent clonotype in two of eight donors. CMV carriers with the relevant HLA were identified by cumulative public TCR beta family frequency.

The table lists this clonotype with many counts. Its antigen is unidentified. TCRdb re-analysed the reads in MiXCR, keeping a single row per CDR3 protein. The sample lists about 130,000 distinct CDR3 sequences; approximately 9.2% were seen once. The CDR3 totals 14 residues. J gave up 6 bases and V 4 bases, and 8 bases lay outside the gene matches. Germline lookup yields CDR1 DFQATT and CDR2 SNEGSKA (reference sequence). This TCR came from a human donor in good health (CMV status not recorded). Some clones in this sample may be carry-over from other donors' samples. The chain employs TRBV20-1 and TRBJ1-2; 10 nucleotides line up with TRBD1. Sequencing was carried out using PBMCs. Here the CDR3 DNA reads TGCAGTGCTACCCAACGACAGGGGGCGAATGGCTACACCTTC. Translated, it gives CSATQRQGANGYTF.